What follows is one T cell receptor beta chain and its context. This sample was included in a study of CD8 T cells in Susac syndrome. TEMRA cells were enriched by FACS, and CD4+ and CD8+ T cells were negatively isolated. The germline V gene encodes CDR1 SGHNT and CDR2 YYREEE (reference sequence). The CDR3 has 13 amino acids. V lost 0 bases and J lost 5, with 6 bases in between. RNA amounts of roughly 0.45 to 1 ug underwent reverse transcription with random hexamers. TCRdb re-called the immunoSEQ multiplex PCR reads through MiXCR, storing one row per CDR3 protein. The table includes approximately 150,000 distinct CDR3 sequences, approximately 93% detected once.

This sequence joins TRBV5-4 and TRBJ2-1, with a weak D call TRBD1 (5 bases). The clonotype was recovered from a human donor with multiple sclerosis. Sequencing was done on a sample of CD4+ T cells from PBMCs. CDR3 in amino acids: CASSLARDNEQFF. CDR3 nucleotides: TGTGCCAGCAGCTTGGCCAGGGACAATGAGCAGTTCTTC.